This entry lists 10 T cell receptor beta chains sequenced from one sample in a study of T cell changes during pregnancy in multiple sclerosis (dated by TCRdb to between 2018 and 2021). Preparation of the library involved the immunoSEQ multiplex PCR assay. This immuneACCESS table, as held by TCRdb, lists in-frame sequences with V and J called but not all clones. Of the missing ones, under half trace to an unresolved V gene in checked studies; the others have no known cause. Across this sample there are tens of thousands of clones, with roughly 90% seen only once. The leading ten clones occupy roughly 4.5% of the sample. Source: peripheral blood, taken in the second trimester of pregnancy. All receptors derive from a female donor in good health, enrolled as a control in a pregnancy study.

In this sample, this clone turned up a few times. This chain connects TRBV7-8 to TRBJ1-2; no reliable D call. The V end was cut by 3 bases, the J end by 0 bases, with 2 bases between. Germline CDR1 SGHVS, CDR2 FQNEAQ. CDR3 length: 12 residues. DNA for the CDR3: TGTGCCAGCAGCTTCACTAACTATGGCTACACCTTC. Protein sequence: CASSFTNYGYTF.

This clone was counted a single time. The chain employs TRBV5-6 and TRBJ1-2, with TRBD1 identical over 9 bases. Germline values: CDR1 SGHDT, CDR2 YYEEEE. This CDR3 contains 18 residues. V shed 4 bases, J shed 4 bases, and the junction held 17 bases outside the gene matches. CDR3 region: CASSLAIKTGGSGYGYTF. The DNA for the CDR3 is TGTGCCAGCAGCCTCGCTATAAAGACAGGGGGAAGCGGCTATGGCTACACCTTC.

CDR3 nucleotide sequence: TGTGCCAGCAGTTCAGGGAGGTATGGCTACACCTTC. Its protein product is CASSSGRYGYTF. The V gene is TRBV27, the J gene TRBJ1-2; TRBD1 is a possible D gene (5 bases). The germline V and J ends were trimmed by 4 bases and 5 bases, with 8 bases remaining between them. This CDR3 is built from 12 residues. Germline V CDR1 and CDR2: MNHEY, SMNVEV (reference sequence).

The CDR3 here is CACPGTGLNTEAFF. In nucleotides, the CDR3 is TGTGCCTGCCCTGGGACAGGATTGAACACTGAAGCTTTCTTT. The chain links TRBV30 to TRBJ1-1; 8 bases line up with TRBD1. The germline gives CDR1 GTSNPN, CDR2 SVGIG (reference sequence). Trimming at V came to 6 bases and at J to 0 bases, leaving 6 bases not matched to a gene. CDR3 length equals 14 residues.

This rearrangement joins TRBV30 to TRBJ2-1; D gene uncertain. Germline CDR1 is GTSNPN and CDR2 is SVGIG (reference sequence). V shed 1 base and J shed 9 bases, with 22 bases lying between them. The CDR3 covers 16 residues. The CDR3 DNA follows: TGTGCCTGGAGTGAAAACAGCCCTACCTACATGGGTGAGCAGTTCTTC. It encodes CAWSENSPTYMGEQFF.

V and J are TRBV30 and TRBJ2-4, with D maybe TRBD2 (6 bases). CDR3 length equals 21 residues. Germline CDR1 GTSNPN, CDR2 SVGIG (reference sequence). Trimming removed 5 bases from V and 2 bases from J, with 34 bases in between. CDR3 sequence (DNA): TGTGCCTGGTGCAGGAGGGCCACGGAAGTTTTTTCCTTGGGGCCCAAAAACATTCAGTACTTC. It encodes CAWCRRATEVFSLGPKNIQYF.

This chain uses TRBV7-2 with TRBJ1-3, with D tentatively TRBD1 (5 bases). Trimming removed 1 base from V and 2 bases from J, with 6 bases in between. The CDR3 has 14 amino acids. Germline CDR1 is SGHTA and CDR2 is FQGNSA. The CDR3 nucleotides read TGTGCCAGCAGCTTAGTAGGGGCTGGAAACACCATATATTTT. Translated: CASSLVGAGNTIYF. Together with reference TRBV7-2 and TRBJ1-3, the CDR3 gives the full variable domain: GAGVSQSPSNKVTEKGKDVELRCDPISGHTALYWYRQSLGQGLEFLIYFQGNSAPDKSGLPSDRFSAERTGGSVSTLTIQRTQQEDSAVYLCASSLVGAGNTIYFGEGSWLTVV.

The V call is TRBV11-3, the J call TRBJ2-1; 7 bases fit TRBD2. Trimming took 5 bases from V and 8 from J; bases not matched to a gene: 9. CDR1 and CDR2 (germline): SGHNT, YENEEA. The length of the CDR3 is 14 residues. The CDR3 sequence is CASSRGLVGHEQFF. CDR3 nucleotide sequence: TGTGCCAGCAGCCGAGGACTAGTCGGGCATGAGCAGTTCTTC.

The chain has TRBV6-1 and TRBJ2-5; D perhaps matches TRBD1 (6 bases). Per germline, CDR1 MNHNS and CDR2 SASEGT. The CDR3 totals 12 residues. V lost 7 bases to trimming and J lost 5 bases, with 11 bases between them. The CDR3 DNA is TGTGCCAGCACCCTTAGGGGGGAGACCCAGTACTTC. Its protein is CASTLRGETQYF.

The gene calls are TRBV30 and TRBJ2-5; D ambiguous. The J call may not be correct, given that the DNA end is closer to TRBJ2-7. The germline CDR1 and CDR2 sequences are GTSNPN and SVGIG (reference sequence). The CDR3 is 12 amino acids. DNA for the CDR3: TGTGCCTGGAGTGTACCCCAATACGAGCAGTACTTC. It encodes CAWSVPQYEQYF.